The T cell receptor (beta chain) under discussion was sequenced for a study of PD-1 blockade in classical Hodgkin lymphoma. Patients all relapsed after autologous stem cell transplantation, and there was variation in brentuximab vedotin exposure. The CDR3 totals 15 residues. V was clipped by 8 bases and J by 8 bases, with 22 bases between them. CDR1 is MDHEN, CDR2 SYDVKM, per germline. Generated by immunoSEQ multiplex PCR, the TCRdb table keeps only in-frame clones and is missing some. The table has almost 85,000 clones, roughly 90% seen once. The sample in question was peripheral blood mononuclear cells (PBMCs), obtained at baseline. The clonotype originates from a human donor with classical Hodgkin lymphoma. The chain couples TRBV28 to TRBJ2-1; D could derive from TRBD1 or TRBD2 (5 bases each). The CDR3 region is CASPPRDLQWDEQFF. In DNA, the CDR3 is TGTGCCAGCCCCCCGAGGGACCTTCAGTGGGATGAGCAGTTCTTC.